A selection of T cell receptor beta chains follows, all from one sample in a study of blood T cell repertoires in COVID-19. The protocol was immunoSEQ multiplex PCR, while the TCRdb copy is restricted to in-frame clones and leaves out a portion. The sample holds 150,000 to 200,000 clones, roughly 90% seen once. The specimen was peripheral blood. These receptors were collected from a man aged 55 to 69 with active or convalescent COVID-19. The CDR3 runs from the conserved cysteine through the conserved F or W. The D gene is left open where the match is weak. Expanded clones get a size class; other rows say once, few or many, or leave the size out.

-,TRBJ1-2,TRBV6-5,TRBD1,TGTGCCAGCAGTTACGACCGGACAGGGCAGATCTATGGCTACACCTTC,CASSYDRTGQIYGYTF
-,TRBJ1-2,TRBV3-1/TRBV3-2,-,TGCGCCAGCAGCCAAGGGGCCGGCGGGTTCTATGGCTACACCTTC,CASSQGAGGFYGYTF
few,TRBJ1-2,TRBV6-4,-,TGTGCCAGCAGCGACCGGGTCCTAACCCCCGATGGCTACACCTTC,CASSDRVLTPDGYTF
-,TRBJ1-3,TRBV3-1/TRBV3-2,-,TGTGCCAGCAGCGAAGATAGACACGCTGGAAACACCATATATTTT,CASSEDRHAGNTIYF
-,TRBJ2-1,TRBV9,TRBD2,TGTGCCAGCAGCGTACGACTAGCGGGGGGTAATGAGCAGTTCTTC,CASSVRLAGGNEQFF
-,TRBJ2-1,TRBV14,TRBD2,TGTGCCAGCAGGAGAACTAGCGGAAGCTCCTACAATGAGCAGTTCTTC,CASRRTSGSSYNEQFF
-,TRBJ2-7,TRBV19,TRBD1,TGTGCCAGTAGTATAGTTCAGGGGGAATCCTACGAGCAGTACTTC,CASSIVQGESYEQYF
-,TRBJ2-2,TRBV7-9,-,TGTGCCAGCAGCCTATACAGGGGAGGCACCGGGGAGCTGTTTTTT,CASSLYRGGTGELFF
-,TRBJ2-1,TRBV15,TRBD1,TGTGCCACCAGCAGAGTGGGACAGGGCTACAATGAGCAGTTCTTC,CATSRVGQGYNEQFF
-,TRBJ1-1,TRBV12-3/TRBV12-4,-,TGTGCCAGCAGTTTTAATGTGAACACTGAAGCTTTCTTT,CASSFNVNTEAFF
-,TRBJ2-3,TRBV19,-,TGTGCCAGTAAATTTAGAAGAGGGATGGGAAGCACAGATACGCAGTATTTT,CASKFRRGMGSTDTQYF
-,TRBJ2-5,TRBV2,-,TGTGCCAGCGGGGGACTGGGGTCCCAAGATGAGACCCAGTACTTC,CASGGLGSQDETQYF
-,TRBJ1-2,TRBV4-1,-,TGCGCCAGCAGCCAAGAACATGCGGGGACTCACGGCTACACCTTC,CASSQEHAGTHGYTF
-,TRBJ2-7,TRBV29-1,TRBD2,TGCAGCGTTGAAACAGGGACTAGCGGGATCGAGCAGTACTTC,CSVETGTSGIEQYF
-,TRBJ1-1,TRBV10-3,TRBD1,TGTGCCATCAGGCGGACAGGGGAGAACACTGAAGCTTTCTTT,CAIRRTGENTEAFF
-,TRBJ1-2,TRBV5-1,-,TGCGCCAGCAGCTTGAACGGACAGAGCTATGGCTACACCTTC,CASSLNGQSYGYTF
-,TRBJ2-7,TRBV19,-,TGTGCCAGTAGTATACTGGGAGCCGAGCAGTACTTC,CASSILGAEQYF
-,TRBJ1-4,TRBV19,-,TGTGCCAGTAGTATAGTTGGAGGGGCTGTTGAAAAACTGTTTTTT,CASSIVGGAVEKLFF
-,TRBJ2-5,TRBV19,TRBD2,TGTGCCAGTAGTATAGGGGGACTAGGACAAGAGACCCAGTACTTC,CASSIGGLGQETQYF
-,TRBJ1-5,TRBV6-6,-,TGTGCCAGCCATGCGTCCAGGATTGATCAGCCCCAGCATTTT,CASHASRIDQPQHF
once,TRBJ1-2,TRBV19,-,TGTGCCAGTAATCAAGGTTGGGGCGTCGATGGCTACACCTTC,CASNQGWGVDGYTF
once,TRBJ2-5,TRBV4-2,-,TGTGCCAGCAGCCAAGATCCGGAACTAAGGGAGACCCAGTACTTC,CASSQDPELRETQYF